This T cell receptor (beta chain) is drawn from a study of early T cells in non-severe SARS-CoV-2 infection. Study as a whole: Sequencing used unsorted whole-blood bulk RNA, so chains lack pairing. The study's findings and limits: Missing private and CD4 specificities, VDJdb matching favored anti-spike CD8 responses.

As for this clonotype: The target antigen is unknown.

Molecules of cDNA were individually given unique molecular identifiers that were attached to them. TCRdb ran MiXCR on the 5' RACE reads and lists one entry per CDR3 protein. The data contain 25,000 to 30,000 distinct CDR3 sequences, roughly 5.4% of them singletons. The specimen was whole blood. This clonotype originated in an adult who was a healthcare worker with PCR-confirmed SARS-CoV-2 infection or an uninfected control (not recorded which).

CDR3 in amino acids: CASSLRGPNQPQHF. CDR3 DNA sequence: TGTGCCAGCAGCTTGCGGGGACCCAATCAGCCCCAGCATTTT. The chain couples TRBV7-6 to TRBJ1-5, with D tentatively TRBD1 (5 bases). Between the trimmed V and J ends, which lost 3 bases and 3 bases, there was a span of 9 bases. The CDR3 runs 14 residues. Germline V CDR1 and CDR2: SGHVS, FNYEAQ.